The rows below give T cell receptor beta chains drawn from one sample of a study of blood T cell repertoires in COVID-19. Assay used: immunoSEQ multiplex PCR; TCRdb lists only in-frame clones, some missing. In the table there are a few hundred thousand clones, more than 70% of which are singletons. Sequencing was performed on peripheral blood. These receptor sequences come from a man in his late teens or twenties who had recovered from COVID-19. Each CDR3 is given with its conserved first and last residue. A D gene is named only where the DNA matches it firmly. A clone size is listed for some rows: how often the clone was seen (once, few, many), or a class if it is expanded.

TRBV9	TRBJ1-1	TRBD1	NA	CASSSMGQLEAFF	TGTGCCAGCAGCTCTATGGGACAGCTTGAAGCTTTCTTT
TRBV6-5	TRBJ1-1	NA	NA	CASTWEVNTEAFF	TGTGCCAGCACGTGGGAGGTGAACACTGAAGCTTTCTTT
TRBV6-2/TRBV6-3	TRBJ2-2	NA	NA	CASSQTSNTGELFF	TGTGCCAGCAGTCAAACATCAAACACCGGGGAGCTGTTTTTT
TRBV4-1	TRBJ2-7	TRBD2	once	CASSQTSGGAYEQYF	TGCGCCAGCAGCCAGACTAGCGGGGGGGCCTACGAGCAGTACTTC
TRBV2	TRBJ1-1	NA	NA	CASRGTLNTEAFF	TGTGCCAGCAGGGGGACACTGAACACTGAAGCTTTCTTT
TRBV20-1	TRBJ2-3	NA	NA	CSASNPGTDTQYF	TGCAGTGCTAGTAACCCGGGGACAGATACGCAGTATTTT
TRBV7-6	TRBJ1-6	NA	NA	CASSLGATAGSYNSPLHF	TGTGCCAGCAGCCTAGGGGCGACAGCGGGCTCCTATAATTCACCCCTCCACTTT
TRBV19	TRBJ2-5	TRBD1	NA	CASSPQGGETQYF	TGTGCCAGTAGTCCACAGGGGGGAGAGACCCAGTACTTC
TRBV6-5	TRBJ1-1	NA	NA	CASSYSPYEATEAFF	TGTGCCAGCAGTTACTCCCCTTACGAGGCCACTGAAGCTTTCTTT
TRBV20-1	TRBJ1-2	NA	NA	CSASPSVHYGYTF	TGCAGTGCTAGTCCATCGGTACACTATGGCTACACCTTC
TRBV7-2	TRBJ1-2	NA	NA	CASSRVDRTSLKDYGYTF	TGTGCCAGCAGCCGGGTCGACAGGACGAGCCTCAAGGACTATGGCTACACCTTC
TRBV27	TRBJ2-7	NA	NA	CASSPIVGARDEQYF	TGTGCCAGCAGTCCAATAGTAGGGGCAAGGGACGAGCAGTACTTC
TRBV10-3	TRBJ2-7	TRBD1	NA	CAISMTGNEQYF	TGTGCCATCAGTATGACAGGGAACGAGCAGTACTTC
TRBV18	TRBJ1-2	NA	NA	CASSQGQRGIDYTF	TGTGCCAGCTCTCAGGGACAACGTGGTATTGATTACACCTTC
TRBV6-5	TRBJ2-1	TRBD1	NA	CASRTGGAYNEQFF	TGTGCCAGTAGAACAGGGGGCGCATACAATGAGCAGTTCTTC
TRBV18	TRBJ2-5	TRBD2	NA	CASSTRLAGGQTQYF	TGTGCCAGCTCAACCCGACTAGCGGGGGGGCAGACCCAGTACTTC
TRBV3-1/TRBV3-2	TRBJ2-5	TRBD2	NA	CASSQDYRLAGTETQYF	TGTGCCAGCAGCCAAGATTACAGACTAGCGGGAACAGAGACCCAGTACTTC
TRBV12-3/TRBV12-4	TRBJ1-2	TRBD1	NA	CASSLDRQTF	TGTGCCAGCAGTTTGGACAGGCAGACCTTC
TRBV10-3	TRBJ1-1	NA	NA	CAISDGPEAFF	TGTGCCATCAGTGACGGTCCTGAAGCTTTCTTT
TRBV7-8	TRBJ2-3	NA	NA	CASSLVQLDTQYF	TGTGCCAGCAGCTTAGTACAGTTAGATACGCAGTATTTT
TRBV10-3	TRBJ1-6	NA	NA	CAISPGGSPLHF	TGTGCCATCAGTCCGGGAGGCTCACCCCTCCACTTT
TRBV9	TRBJ1-1	NA	NA	CASSVGGGVGSNTEAFF	TGTGCCAGCAGCGTAGGAGGGGGGGTAGGCTCGAACACTGAAGCTTTCTTT
TRBV6-5	TRBJ1-2	TRBD1	NA	CASRQGHYGYTF	TGTGCCAGCCGACAGGGACACTATGGCTACACCTTC
TRBV5-1	TRBJ2-5	NA	once	CASSLVQGTQETQYF	TGCGCCAGCAGCTTGGTCCAGGGAACTCAAGAGACCCAGTACTTC
TRBV3-1/TRBV3-2	TRBJ1-4	NA	NA	CASSPGAQLFF	TGTGCCAGCAGCCCTGGAGCCCAACTGTTTTTT
TRBV23-1	TRBJ2-1	NA	NA	CASSPSPGERVTYNEQFF	TGCGCCAGCAGCCCAAGCCCCGGGGAGAGGGTTACCTACAATGAGCAGTTCTTC
TRBV6-2/TRBV6-3	TRBJ2-1	NA	NA	CASSYSWPEQFF	TGTGCCAGCAGTTACTCGTGGCCCGAGCAGTTCTTC
TRBV28	TRBJ1-1	NA	NA	CASSLVGTSSTEAFF	TGTGCCAGCAGTTTAGTCGGGACATCGAGCACTGAAGCTTTCTTT